Reported below is one TCR beta chain. As yet, its antigen is unknown. UMIs and sample barcodes were carried by the TCR alpha and TCR beta cDNA libraries that 5'RACE produced using constant-segment primers. TCRdb re-analysed the 5' RACE reads in MiXCR, keeping a single row per CDR3 protein. The table records 200,000 to 250,000 distinct CDR3 sequences, 15% of them present only once. These data are taken from a study of T-cell memory formation after mild COVID-19. Study-wide points: Specificity for SARS-CoV-2 was not confirmed among the second-wave clones peaking on day 37.

The sample consisted of PBMCs or a T cell subset sorted from them (not recorded which). This receptor was obtained from an adult woman who had mild COVID-19 (a few samples of this study predate the infection). Cell type and time point are not known.

CDR3 bases: TGTGCCAGCAGCCCCTACGGACAGGGGTCCTACGAGCAGTACTTC. Its protein is CASSPYGQGSYEQYF. The rearrangement uses TRBV3-1 and TRBJ2-7; 9 bases are shared with TRBD1. After removal of 4 bases from V and 1 base from J, the junction contained 5 bases not matched to a gene. The CDR3 loop spans 15 amino acids. The germline V gene has CDR1 LGHDT and CDR2 YNNKEL (reference sequence).